This record looks at one TCR beta chain sequence and its context. What it binds is unknown. This CDR3 spans 18 amino acids. In germline, CDR1 is LGHDT, CDR2 YNNKEL (reference sequence). The entry originates in a study of CXCR3-negative and CXCR3-positive naive CD8 T cells. Background on the study: Across all libraries, TRB reads numbered roughly 140 million, with about 1.5 +/- 0.3 million in each library. Notes on the study in general: For naive cells, CXCR3-negative and CXCR3-positive subsets had similar TRBV-TRBJ usage; for memory cells, usage differed.

Preparation of TRB cDNA libraries relied on 5' RACE carrying UMI labels. Using the 5' RACE reads, TCRdb records one entry per CDR3 protein without DNA. Its table records around 52,000 distinct CDR3 sequences. This receptor was identified in a human donor in good health. Some clones in this sample may be carry-over from other donors' samples. This chain joins TRBV3-1 and TRBJ2-1; TCRdb's D call of TRBD2 is untestable without DNA. The sample comprised memory CD8+ T cells from blood. CDR3: CASRPGTSGRESWNEQFF.